This TCR beta chain was documented in a study of glioma-infiltrating T cells. General study findings and limits: Very few CDR3 sequences were shared between tissue and blood.

TCR alpha and beta CDR3 regions were amplified from RNA using iRepertoire nested multiplex PCR. TCRdb reprocessed the multiplex PCR reads via MiXCR and lists one record per CDR3 protein. The table shows around 190,000 distinct CDR3 sequences, with more than 35% occurring only once. CDR1 is SSHAT, CDR2 FNYEAQ, per germline (reference sequence). This CDR3 contains 14 residues. Germline trimming cut 7 bases from V and 8 bases from J; bases unmatched to any gene: 12. As concerns this clonotype: Its target is not known.

The sequenced material came from glioma tissue, nonneoplastic brain tissue, or PBMCs (not recorded which). The V call is TRBV7-7, the J call TRBJ2-5, with 8 bases fitting TRBD2. The clonotype was recovered from a human donor with low-grade glioma or glioblastoma, undergoing nonglioma brain surgery, or in good health (not recorded which). CDR3 coding DNA: TGTGCCAGCATCTTGGGGACTAGTGTACACACCCAGTACTTC. The encoded protein is CASILGTSVHTQYF.